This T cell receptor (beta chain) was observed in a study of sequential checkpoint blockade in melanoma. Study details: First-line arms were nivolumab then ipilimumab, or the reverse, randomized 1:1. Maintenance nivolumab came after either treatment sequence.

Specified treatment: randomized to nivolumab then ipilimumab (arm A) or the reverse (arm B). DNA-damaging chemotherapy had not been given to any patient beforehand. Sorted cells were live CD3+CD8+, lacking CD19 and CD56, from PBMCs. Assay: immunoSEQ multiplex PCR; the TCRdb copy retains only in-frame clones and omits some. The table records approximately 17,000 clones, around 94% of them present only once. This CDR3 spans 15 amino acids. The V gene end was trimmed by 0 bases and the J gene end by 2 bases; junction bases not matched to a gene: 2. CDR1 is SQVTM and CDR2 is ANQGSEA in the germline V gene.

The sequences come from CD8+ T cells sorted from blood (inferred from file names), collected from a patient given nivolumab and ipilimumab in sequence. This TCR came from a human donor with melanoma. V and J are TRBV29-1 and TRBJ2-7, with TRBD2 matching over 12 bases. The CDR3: CSVEELAGGPYEQYF. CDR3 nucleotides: TGCAGCGTTGAAGAACTAGCGGGAGGCCCCTACGAGCAGTACTTC.